These T cell receptor beta chains were read from a single sample in a study of T cell repertoires in cytomegalovirus infection. One entry per CDR3 protein results from TCRdb running MiXCR on the reads. The data hold about 900,000 distinct CDR3 sequences, with less than 40% observed a single time. The antigens these receptors bind are not known. The input for sequencing was cultured CD8+ T cells from PBMCs, taken from culture after CMV antigen stimulation. Every receptor here comes from a human donor in good health (CMV status not recorded). Some clones in this sample may be carry-over from other donors' samples. Both conserved end residues are part of each CDR3. The D gene is left open where the match is weak. The size of a clone is reported for some rows only, either as once, few or many, or as a class for expanded clones.

V: TRBV7-6; size: many; J: TRBJ2-1; D: .; CDR3: CASSLGTAGSYNEQFF; DNA: TGTGCCAGCAGCTTAGGGACGGCCGGCTCCTACAATGAGCAGTTCTTC
V: TRBV27; size: many; J: TRBJ2-3; D: .; CDR3: CASSLLGTDTQYF; DNA: TGTGCCAGCAGTTTATTGGGCACAGATACGCAGTATTTT
V: TRBV7-6; size: .; J: TRBJ1-1; D: .; CDR3: CASSFQREEMDTEAFF; DNA: TGTGCCAGCAGCTTCCAGAGGGAAGAGATGGACACTGAAGCTTTCTTT
V: TRBV7-2; size: once; J: TRBJ1-1; D: .; CDR3: CASSLVPRTRPDTEAFF; DNA: TGTGCCAGCAGCTTAGTGCCGCGGACCCGACCGGACACTGAAGCTTTCTTT
V: TRBV7-9; size: .; J: TRBJ1-2; D: .; CDR3: CASSLTPGTRNGYTF; DNA: TGTGCCAGCAGCTTGACCCCCGGAACTCGTAATGGCTACACCTTC
V: TRBV20-1; size: .; J: TRBJ2-7; D: .; CDR3: CSAREAGVGSEQYF; DNA: TGCAGTGCTAGAGAGGCAGGGGTGGGGAGCGAGCAGTACTTC
V: TRBV29-1; size: .; J: TRBJ2-1; D: .; CDR3: CSVGGFWGGAHNEQFF; DNA: TGCAGCGTTGGGGGGTTTTGGGGCGGGGCGCACAATGAGCAGTTCTTC
V: TRBV7-8; size: many; J: TRBJ2-1; D: TRBD1; CDR3: CASSLNPGQGPYNEQFF; DNA: TGTGCCAGCAGCTTAAATCCGGGACAGGGGCCTTACAATGAGCAGTTCTTC
V: TRBV20-1; size: .; J: TRBJ2-7; D: .; CDR3: CSASGTRLLEQYF; DNA: TGCAGTGCTTCAGGGACCCGACTTCTCGAGCAGTACTTC
V: TRBV20-1; size: once; J: TRBJ1-1; D: TRBD1; CDR3: CSATDRGEVMNTEAFF; DNA: TGCAGTGCCACCGACAGGGGTGAGGTCATGAACACTGAAGCTTTCTTT
V: TRBV20-1; size: .; J: TRBJ2-2; D: .; CDR3: CSASSYSNTGELFF; DNA: TGCAGTGCTAGTTCATACAGCAACACCGGGGAGCTGTTTTTT
V: TRBV29-1; size: .; J: TRBJ2-5; D: .; CDR3: CSVTADGESDQYF; DNA: TGCAGCGTTACCGCGGACGGGGAAAGCGACCAGTACTTC
V: TRBV27; size: .; J: TRBJ2-3; D: TRBD2; CDR3: CASSLTSGGPYTDTQYF; DNA: TGTGCCAGCAGTTTAACTAGCGGGGGCCCCTACACAGATACGCAGTATTTT
V: TRBV12-3/TRBV12-4; size: many; J: TRBJ1-5; D: TRBD1; CDR3: CASQEVGTGFQPQHF; DNA: TGTGCCAGCCAAGAGGTTGGGACAGGGTTTCAGCCCCAGCATTTT
V: TRBV27; size: .; J: TRBJ1-1; D: .; CDR3: CASSLLPGLHTEAFF; DNA: TGTGCCAGCAGTTTACTCCCGGGTTTGCACACTGAAGCTTTCTTT
V: TRBV7-2; size: many; J: TRBJ1-2; D: .; CDR3: CASSLGFAPRVGNNYGYTF; DNA: TGTGCCAGCAGCTTAGGTTTCGCTCCTAGGGTGGGCAACAACTATGGCTACACCTTC
V: TRBV20-1; size: .; J: TRBJ2-4; D: TRBD1; CDR3: CSAREGTGPENIQYF; DNA: TGCAGTGCTAGAGAGGGGACAGGGCCGGAAAACATTCAGTACTTC
V: TRBV24-1; size: .; J: TRBJ2-6; D: .; CDR3: CATSPRAPGANVLTF; DNA: TGTGCCACCAGCCCCAGGGCCCCCGGGGCCAACGTCCTGACTTTC
V: TRBV19; size: .; J: TRBJ1-1; D: .; CDR3: CASISGEAFF; DNA: TGTGCCAGTATTTCTGGTGAAGCTTTCTTT
V: TRBV7-9; size: few; J: TRBJ1-1; D: .; CDR3: CASSLALTGLTEAFF; DNA: TGTGCCAGCAGCTTAGCCCTGACAGGACTCACTGAAGCTTTCTTT
V: TRBV6-6; size: .; J: TRBJ1-5; D: .; CDR3: CASSINYNQPQHF; DNA: TGTGCCAGCAGCATCAATTACAATCAGCCCCAGCATTTT
V: TRBV19; size: .; J: TRBJ2-4; D: .; CDR3: CATNGMAKNIQYF; DNA: TGTGCCACCAACGGGATGGCCAAAAACATTCAGTACTTC
V: TRBV7-9; size: .; J: TRBJ2-3; D: .; CDR3: CASSSGTNQGTQYF; DNA: TGTGCCAGCAGTTCCGGGACCAACCAGGGTACGCAGTATTTT
V: TRBV27; size: .; J: TRBJ2-1; D: .; CDR3: CASKGGGVFNEQFF; DNA: TGTGCCAGCAAAGGGGGGGGGGTTTTTAATGAGCAGTTCTTC
V: TRBV7-8; size: .; J: TRBJ1-4; D: TRBD1; CDR3: CASSLPRTGGPATNEKLFF; DNA: TGTGCCAGCAGCTTACCACGGACAGGGGGTCCGGCAACTAATGAAAAACTGTTTTTT
V: TRBV29-1; size: once; J: TRBJ2-2; D: TRBD1; CDR3: CSVEDRGDRGRAGELFF; DNA: TGCAGCGTTGAAGATCGCGGGGACAGGGGTCGAGCCGGGGAGCTGTTTTTT
V: TRBV12-3/TRBV12-4; size: many; J: TRBJ1-1; D: .; CDR3: CASSFLLNTEAFF; DNA: TGTGCCAGCAGTTTTCTCCTGAACACTGAAGCTTTCTTT
V: TRBV6-6; size: .; J: TRBJ1-4; D: .; CDR3: CASSYSFPMDGYNEKLFF; DNA: TGTGCCAGCAGTTACTCTTTTCCTATGGACGGCTACAATGAAAAACTGTTTTTT
V: TRBV11-2; size: few; J: TRBJ1-5; D: .; CDR3: CASSSSPSNQPQHF; DNA: TGTGCCAGCAGCTCCTCCCCTAGCAATCAGCCCCAGCATTTT
V: TRBV7-6; size: few; J: TRBJ2-6; D: .; CDR3: CASSLVTGSYSGANVLTF; DNA: TGTGCCAGCAGCTTAGTTACAGGGTCCTACTCTGGGGCCAACGTCCTGACTTTC
V: TRBV29-1; size: .; J: TRBJ1-3; D: .; CDR3: CSVVRENTIYF; DNA: TGCAGCGTTGTCAGGGAAAACACCATATATTTT
V: TRBV12-3/TRBV12-4; size: once; J: TRBJ2-2; D: TRBD1; CDR3: CATLTGTGDPGELFF; DNA: TGTGCCACCCTAACCGGGACAGGGGATCCGGGGGAGCTGTTTTTT
V: TRBV12-3/TRBV12-4; size: .; J: TRBJ1-1; D: .; CDR3: CASKIRRGGDTEAFF; DNA: TGTGCCAGCAAGATCAGGAGGGGAGGAGACACTGAAGCTTTCTTT